This record looks at one T cell receptor (beta chain) sequence and its context. No cognate antigen has been identified for it. No quality values exist for individual bases; no much larger clone is one base distant. This entry comes from a study of blood T cell repertoires in COVID-19 (dated by TCRdb to the early 2020s). Turning to the overall study: Samples covering the acute and convalescent phases of COVID-19 were provided by collaborators in the United States, Italy and Spain. The prospective study material was composed of cDNA or gDNA derived from T cells, B-cell-depleted T cells, or PBMCs. Subjects who had been exposed to COVID-19, were actively infected with it, or had recovered from it provided the deeply sampled blood TCRbeta repertoires that made up the dataset. A freely available public database, intended as a resource for researchers studying the immune response to SARS-CoV-2, is where the repertoires were released. The samples were drawn from two sources: the first 160 participants of the ongoing ImmuneRACE study, and some 1,300 subjects contributed by 6 global collaborators. Nearly every sample came with metadata listing a de-identified subject ID, COVID-19 status, age in years and sex. Where available, HLA class I and class II types were obtained from metadata supplied by the sample provider rather than from assay-based typing. Summary of the overall study and its limitations: The amount of clinical and demographic metadata varied by source and participant and was provided uncurated.

At one collaborating source in Seattle, patients were enrolled during active infection and were followed longitudinally through the course of disease. Collaborating institutions collected whole blood in K2EDTA tubes following their own protocols. Collaborator samples were shipped for TCRbeta analysis as frozen whole blood, isolated PBMCs, or DNA extracted from either sample type. TCRbeta CDR3 regions were amplified from genomic DNA using the immunoSEQ Assay, a bias-controlled multiplex PCR. From the authors' description of their analysis: The number of nucleated cells in each sample was estimated by amplification of reference gene primers within the assay. To quantify the absolute abundance of each unique TCRbeta CDR3 rearrangement, sequence reads were collapsed and filtered. For each sample, productive Simpson clonality was calculated as the square root of Simpson's diversity index over productive rearrangements. The source is immuneACCESS, and TCRdb retained only in-frame sequences with V and J called. Part of the clones is not carried over; for the studies checked, unresolved V genes explain less than half of this, and the remainder is unexplained. V and J calls and clone size are given by that table; D and trimming were obtained from the DNA. For this sample the table gives around 220,000 clones, of which about 85% were detected only once. About a tenth of the sample is in the top ten clones.

CDR1 and CDR2 (MRHNA, SNTAGT) derive from the germline V gene. The CDR3, cysteine through phenylalanine, is 13 amino acids long. Just CDR3 DNA is preserved here, 39 bases in frame from base 1. Trimming takes 8 bases from V and 8 bases from J, and the germline ends sit 15 bases apart. The rearrangement combines TRBV6-4 with TRBJ1-4; matching of 5 bases hints at TRBD1 as the D gene. This clonotype was sampled from a woman between 45 and 65 years old with COVID-19, enrolled during active disease. The sample consisted of peripheral blood. The CDR3: CASSLDGGEKLFF. Here is the DNA: TGTGCCAGCTCCCTCGACGGGGGGGAAAAACTGTTTTTT.